One and the same sample provided the 14 T cell receptor beta chains below, sequenced in a study of T-cell reconstitution after alpha-beta-depleted transplantation in children. Construction of the TCRbeta library involved unique molecular identifiers. TCRdb re-called the PCR reads through MiXCR, storing one row per CDR3 protein. Of about 640,000 distinct CDR3 sequences in the sample, approximately 15% were seen once. The sequenced sample was PBMCs from the stem cell graft donor, obtained from the stem cell graft. All receptors derive from a human donor who donated a stem cell graft to a child with acute myeloid leukemia.

This clonotype came up many times. The rearrangement joins TRBV27 to TRBJ2-2; a possible D gene is TRBD1 (6 bases). This CDR3 is 14 amino acids long. Trimming took off 6 bases at V and 3 bases at J, with 11 bases between the two ends. Germline V gene sequence: CDR1 MNHEY, CDR2 SMNVEV (reference sequence). This CDR3 is CASSSTGYTGELFF. The CDR3 DNA follows: TGTGCCAGCAGCTCGACAGGCTACACCGGGGAGCTGTTTTTT.

This clonotype was picked up a small number of times. This sequence joins TRBV5-1 and TRBJ2-1, with D possibly being TRBD2 (6 bases). The V gene's germline CDR1 is SGHRS and CDR2 YFSETQ. This CDR3 spans 15 amino acids. Between the trimmed V and J ends, which lost 0 bases and 10 bases, there was a span of 17 bases. The CDR3 nucleotides are TGCGCCAGCAGCTTGGTAACTTTAAAGGAGGGAGAGCAGTTCTTC. Translating it yields CASSLVTLKEGEQFF.

This clonotype was picked up many times. CDR3 sequence reads: CSARGGYTEAFF. Written as DNA, the CDR3 is TGCAGTGCTAGAGGAGGGTACACTGAAGCTTTCTTT. The gene calls are TRBV20-1 and TRBJ1-1; D not certain. V was shortened by 1 base and J by 3 bases, with 6 bases between the two germline ends. CDR1 and CDR2 (germline): DFQATT, SNEGSKA (reference sequence). This CDR3 spans 12 amino acids.

This rearrangement joins TRBV5-1 to TRBJ1-4; D perhaps matches TRBD1 (5 bases). The CDR3 contains 15 residues. Germline V lookup: CDR1 SGHRS, CDR2 YFSETQ. V lost 3 bases and J lost 0, with 9 bases in between. The CDR3 DNA sequence: TGCGCCAGCAGCTCGGGGGGGACAACTAATGAAAAACTGTTTTTT. It encodes CASSSGGTTNEKLFF.

The CDR3 reads CASSSKGLAGGPYNEQFF. Written as DNA, the CDR3 is TGTGCCAGCAGCTCAAAAGGACTAGCGGGGGGGCCTTACAATGAGCAGTTCTTC. This chain uses TRBV5-5 with TRBJ2-1; 15 positions agree with TRBD2. The germline CDR1 and CDR2 sequences are SGHKS and YYEKEE (reference sequence). The CDR3 is 18 amino acids. V was clipped by 3 bases and J by 4 bases; unmatched bases: 8.

This rearrangement joins TRBV10-3 to TRBJ1-5, with D perhaps TRBD1 (6 bases). Germline V CDR1 and CDR2: ENHRY, SYGVKD. This CDR3 comprises 14 residues. Trimming shortened V by 3 bases and J by 10 bases, and 16 bases separated the two germline ends. CDR3 DNA sequence: TGTGCCATCAGTGATGGGTCAGGGGAAGCCCCCCAGCATTTT. It is translated as CAISDGSGEAPQHF.

This clonotype came up a few times. The chain is built from TRBV4-1 and TRBJ2-1; the D is unclear. The CDR3 totals 13 residues. Between the trimmed V and J ends, which lost 1 base and 7 bases, there was a span of 8 bases. Germline CDR1 is MGHRA and CDR2 is YSYEKL. CDR3 DNA sequence: TGCGCCAGCAGCCAAGTAATTCGGAATGAGCAGTTCTTC. This encodes CASSQVIRNEQFF.

This chain joins TRBV5-1 and TRBJ1-2, with no clear D. The length of the CDR3 is 13 residues. Between the trimmed V and J ends, which lost 4 bases and 4 bases, there was a span of 11 bases. The germline V gene encodes CDR1 SGHRS and CDR2 YFSETQ. CDR3 residues: CASSPYASYGYTF. CDR3 bases: TGCGCCAGCAGCCCCTACGCATCCTATGGCTACACCTTC. Variable domain in full (rest from reference TRBV5-1 and TRBJ1-2): KAGVTQTPRYLIKTRGQQVTLSCSPISGHRSVSWYQQTPGQGLQFLFEYFSETQRNKGNFPGRFSGRQFSNSRSEMNVSTLELGDSALYLCASSPYASYGYTFGSGTRLTVV.

This chain uses TRBV6-5 with TRBJ2-1; D perhaps matches TRBD1 (5 bases). Germline V lookup: CDR1 MNHEY, CDR2 SVGAGI. Trimming cost V 0 bases and J 8 bases, with 11 bases left between them. The CDR3 sequence is 14 residues long. The CDR3 region is CASSYSRGYDEQFF. The CDR3 coding sequence is TGTGCCAGCAGTTACTCTAGGGGATACGATGAGCAGTTCTTC.

This clonotype was picked up a small number of times. The chain combines TRBV6-1 with TRBJ1-1; TRBD1 matches at 9 bases. The germline gives CDR1 MNHNS, CDR2 SASEGT. This CDR3 contains 14 residues. V was clipped by 7 bases and J by 3 bases; unmatched bases: 6. This CDR3 reads CASKPQGADTEAFF. The CDR3 DNA reads as TGTGCCAGCAAACCACAGGGGGCGGACACTGAAGCTTTCTTT.

This chain connects TRBV11-3 to TRBJ2-3; perhaps TRBD1 as D (5 bases). This CDR3 has 13 residues. The V and J ends lost 5 bases and 4 bases respectively, with 10 bases between them. Per germline, CDR1 SGHNT and CDR2 YENEEA. CDR3: CASSKTVSDTQYF. In DNA, the CDR3 is TGTGCCAGCAGCAAGACAGTTTCAGATACGCAGTATTTT.

At least ten counts were recorded for this clonotype. The chain is built from TRBV20-1 and TRBJ1-2; D is uncertain. The germline CDR1 and CDR2 sequences are DFQATT and SNEGSKA (reference sequence). The V end lost 2 bases, the J end lost 4 bases, and 11 bases lay between the germline ends. This CDR3 region has 13 residues. The CDR3 DNA follows: TGCAGTGCTAGAAACGCAGCCCTCTATGGCTACACCTTC. It yields the protein CSARNAALYGYTF.

Many counts were recorded for this clonotype. The chain uses TRBV29-1 and TRBJ2-4, with 7 bases aligning to TRBD1. Per the germline V gene, CDR1 is SQVTM and CDR2 is ANQGSEA. This CDR3 is built from 14 residues. The V and J ends lost 7 bases and 1 base, in that order; junction bases with no gene match: 7. The CDR3 region has the DNA TGCAGCGCCACAGGGGACGGGGCCAAAAACATTCAGTACTTC. Its translation is CSATGDGAKNIQYF.

The chain employs TRBV7-9 and TRBJ1-5; D is uncertain. The CDR3 is made up of 14 amino acids. Trimming stripped 2 bases from V and 5 bases from J, with 10 bases between. Germline V lookup: CDR1 SEHNR, CDR2 FQNEAQ (reference sequence). Here the CDR3 DNA reads TGTGCCAGCAGCTTATCGGGGTCCGATCAGCCCCAGCATTTT. It specifies CASSLSGSDQPQHF. Complete variable domain (other parts from reference TRBV7-9 and TRBJ1-5): DTGVSQNPRHKITKRGQNVTFRCDPISEHNRLYWYRQTLGQGPEFLTYFQNEAQLEKSRLLSDRFSAERPKGSFSTLEIQRTEQGDSAMYLCASSLSGSDQPQHFGDGTRLSIL.